These 27 T cell receptor beta chains originate from one sample sequenced in a study of T-cell memory formation after mild COVID-19. TCRdb processed the 5' RACE reads anew with MiXCR; each CDR3 protein has one entry. The sample lists about 340,000 distinct CDR3 sequences, roughly an eighth occurring once. Sequenced: PBMCs or a T cell subset sorted from them (not recorded which). The receptors shown here come from a man younger than 35 who had mild COVID-19 (a few samples of this study predate the infection). Cell type and time point are not known.

The rearrangement links TRBV13 to TRBJ2-7, with D perhaps matching TRBD1 or TRBD2 (6 bases each). The ends were cut back, 5 bases at V and 2 bases at J, with 19 bases in the middle. The germline CDR1 and CDR2 sequences are PRHDT and FYEKMQ (reference sequence). CDR3 length: 16 residues. CDR3: CASSAPLGGPPYEQYF. The CDR3 bases are TGTGCCAGCAGCGCCCCTCTGGGGGGCCCCCCCTACGAGCAGTACTTC.

This clonotype showed up many times. With a much larger clone just one base away, this may be a read error. This rearrangement joins TRBV6-6 to TRBJ2-3; D is possibly TRBD2 (7 bases). The CDR3 is made up of 14 amino acids. Germline CDR1 reads MNHNY; CDR2 reads SVGAGI (reference sequence). The V and J ends lost 2 bases and 4 bases respectively, with 10 bases between them. This chain's CDR3 is CASSYGGAADTQYF. The CDR3 bases are TGTGCCAGCAGTTACGGGGGGGCCGCAGATACGCAGTATTTT.

This clonotype was detected ten times or more. The chain is built from TRBV6-2 or TRBV6-3 and TRBJ1-1; tentative D call: TRBD1 (6 bases). This CDR3 has 17 amino acids. Looked up from germline, CDR1 is MNHEY and CDR2 is SVGEGT. Trimming pared 5 bases from V and 4 bases from J, leaving 23 bases between. CDR3 residues: CASSHIRRLDSTTEAFF. CDR3 coding DNA: TGTGCCAGCAGTCACATTCGTCGGCTGGACAGTACCACTGAAGCTTTCTTT.

By its share, this clonotype is medium-sized. The chain combines TRBV10-3 with TRBJ2-3; either TRBD1 or TRBD2 may fit D (5 bases each). V lost 3 bases, J lost 3 bases, and 13 bases lay in between. The CDR3 spans 15 residues. Germline V gives CDR1 ENHRY, CDR2 SYGVKD. Written as DNA, the CDR3 is TGTGCCATCAGTGACCCCGGGACCCGAACAGATACGCAGTATTTT. Residues: CAISDPGTRTDTQYF.

This clonotype was recorded once. This chain links TRBV4-3 with TRBJ2-2; 11 nucleotides match TRBD1. Germline lookup yields CDR1 LGHNA and CDR2 YSLEER. There are 15 residues in the CDR3. J lost 6 bases, V lost 6 bases, and 6 bases had no gene match. Written as DNA, the CDR3 is TGCGCCAGCAGAAGGGACAGGGGGTACCCCGGGGAGCTGTTTTTT. Residues: CASRRDRGYPGELFF.

The rearrangement joins TRBV29-1 to TRBJ1-2; tentatively, D is TRBD1 (5 bases). Per the germline V gene, CDR1 is SQVTM and CDR2 is ANQGSEA. Trimming removed 3 bases from V and 4 bases from J, with 18 bases in between. The CDR3 is 15 amino acids. DNA for the CDR3: TGCAGCGTTGATACTAGGGAGGGGCCCCCCTATGGCTACACCTTC. Amino acids: CSVDTREGPPYGYTF. Filled out from reference TRBV29-1 and TRBJ1-2, the complete variable domain reads SAVISQKPSRDICQRGTSLTIQCQVDSQVTMMFWYRQQPGQSLTLIATANQGSEATYESGFVIDKFPISRPNLTFSTLTVSNMSPEDSSIYLCSVDTREGPPYGYTFGSGTRLTVV.

The V gene is TRBV7-9, the J gene TRBJ2-5; D is perhaps TRBD2 (5 bases). V was pared by 6 bases and J by 5 bases, with 16 bases between. CDR3 length: 14 residues. Germline V gene lookup returns CDR1 SEHNR and CDR2 FQNEAQ (reference sequence). CDR3 residues: CASSYGELEETQYF. CDR3 DNA: TGTGCCAGCAGTTACGGGGAGCTGGAGGAGACCCAGTACTTC.

The chain combines TRBV28 with TRBJ2-1; D uncertain. The ends were cut back, 7 bases at V and 9 bases at J, with 13 bases in the middle. The CDR3 runs 12 residues. Per germline, CDR1 MDHEN and CDR2 SYDVKM. The CDR3 sequence: CASKNRFGEQFF. In DNA form, the CDR3 reads TGTGCCAGCAAGAATCGGTTTGGTGAGCAGTTCTTC.

The J gene is TRBJ2-5, the V gene TRBV7-9; D might be TRBD2 (6 bases). Between the trimmed V and J ends, which lost 0 bases and 2 bases, there was a span of 13 bases. Germline CDR1 reads SEHNR; CDR2 reads FQNEAQ (reference sequence). The CDR3 is made up of 16 amino acids. CDR3: CASSLAKAGIQETQYF. CDR3 bases: TGTGCCAGCAGCTTAGCGAAGGCGGGGATTCAAGAGACCCAGTACTTC.

This clonotype was counted a few times. V gene TRBV30 combines with J gene TRBJ2-5, with TRBD2 identical over 7 bases. The CDR3 is made up of 16 amino acids. Looked up from germline, CDR1 is GTSNPN and CDR2 is SVGIG (reference sequence). V shed 2 bases, J shed 2 bases, and the junction held 11 bases outside the gene matches. The CDR3 region has the DNA TGTGCCTGGAGTTCCGAGGATTGGGAGGGGCAAGAGACCCAGTACTTC. It codes for CAWSSEDWEGQETQYF. Looking up the rest from reference TRBV30 and TRBJ2-5 gives the full variable domain: SQTIHQWPATLVQPVGSPLSLECTVEGTSNPNLYWYRQAAGRGLQLLFYSVGIGQISSEVPQNLSASRPQDRQFILSSKKLLLSDSGFYLCAWSSEDWEGQETQYFGPGTRLLVL.

This clonotype was observed a few times. The V and J genes are TRBV7-8 and TRBJ2-1; no definite D call. V lost 5 bases, J lost 9 bases, and 11 bases lay in between. The germline V gene encodes CDR1 SGHVS and CDR2 FQNEAQ. The CDR3 is made up of 12 amino acids. The CDR3 here is CASSNLRSEQFF. CDR3 nucleotide sequence: TGTGCCAGCAGCAACCTCCGGAGTGAGCAGTTCTTC.

The J gene is TRBJ2-1, the V gene TRBV28; TRBD2 aligns across 13 bases. Germline loops: CDR1 MDHEN, CDR2 SYDVKM. The CDR3 length is 16 residues. V was clipped by 2 bases and J by 6 bases; unmatched bases: 4. The CDR3 bases are TGTGCCAGCAGTTTACCGGGACTAGCGGGGTCCAATGAGCAGTTCTTC. Its protein product is CASSLPGLAGSNEQFF.

This sequence joins TRBV7-9 and TRBJ2-3, with TRBD1 identical over 7 bases. Germline CDR1 is SEHNR and CDR2 is FQNEAQ (reference sequence). The CDR3 spans 16 residues. V was pared by 0 bases and J by 7 bases, with 10 bases of the junction left unmatched. The CDR3 nucleotides read TGTGCCAGCAGCTTAGCCTCCGGGACAGTAACCAATACGCAGTATTTT. Amino acids: CASSLASGTVTNTQYF.

The rearrangement links TRBV5-1 to TRBJ2-1; no clear D. The V gene's germline CDR1 is SGHRS and CDR2 YFSETQ. V lost 6 bases and J 4 bases, leaving 17 bases between the germline ends. The CDR3 spans 15 residues. The CDR3 region is CASKSGAQPYNEQFF. The CDR3 DNA follows: TGCGCCAGCAAGTCGGGTGCCCAACCGTACAATGAGCAGTTCTTC.

This clonotype has just a few counts. This sequence joins TRBV10-3 and TRBJ2-2; TRBD2 aligns across 16 bases. CDR3 size: 21 residues. The V and J ends lost 4 bases and 2 bases, in that order; junction bases with no gene match: 13. Looked up from germline, CDR1 is ENHRY and CDR2 is SYGVKD. CDR3 region: CAISGSPGTSGGAYNTGELFF. The CDR3 bases are TGTGCCATCAGTGGGTCCCCCGGGACTAGCGGGGGGGCGTATAACACCGGGGAGCTGTTTTTT.

The sample holds a few counts of this clonotype. The V call is TRBV28, the J call TRBJ1-1, with 8 bases fitting TRBD1. CDR3 length: 15 residues. Germline V lookup: CDR1 MDHEN, CDR2 SYDVKM. The junction had 7 bases not matched to a gene; V was cut back by 2 bases and J by 5 bases. The CDR3 region is CASSLTGTGGTEAFF. CDR3 in DNA: TGTGCCAGCAGTTTAACCGGGACAGGAGGGACTGAAGCTTTCTTT.

The chain joins TRBV3-1 to TRBJ2-3; D might be TRBD2 (6 bases). CDR1 LGHDT and CDR2 YNNKEL come from the germline V gene (reference sequence). The CDR3 totals 16 residues. The V and J ends lost 5 bases and 2 bases respectively, with 17 bases between them. In DNA, the CDR3 is TGTGCCAGCAGCATCCTCGGAGGGGACTCCACAGATACGCAGTATTTT. Translating it yields CASSILGGDSTDTQYF.

This clonotype was picked up a small number of times. The CDR3 sequence: CSARWQKSSYEQYF. DNA of the CDR3: TGCAGTGCTAGATGGCAGAAGAGCTCCTACGAGCAGTACTTC. The genes are TRBV20-1 and TRBJ2-7; D uncertain. This CDR3 comprises 14 residues. From germline, CDR1 is DFQATT and CDR2 SNEGSKA (reference sequence). Trimming pared 2 bases from V and 0 bases from J, leaving 11 bases between.

The chain couples TRBV12-3 or TRBV12-4 to TRBJ1-1, with D maybe TRBD1 (5 bases). With 3 bases removed from V and 2 bases from J, the gap between germline ends came to 25 bases. The CDR3 has 19 amino acids. CDR3 region: CASSFLGDSPIVLNTEAFF. The CDR3 DNA is TGTGCCAGCAGTTTCCTGGGGGATTCGCCAATAGTGTTAAACACTGAAGCTTTCTTT.

This clonotype has only a few counts. The V call is TRBV7-3, the J call TRBJ2-3, with 9 bases matching TRBD1. This CDR3 comprises 14 residues. Losses at the gene ends were 6 bases for V and 7 bases for J; bases not matched to a gene: 8. In germline, CDR1 is SGHTA, CDR2 FQGTGA. The CDR3 sequence: CASSPDRGSNTQYF. Here the CDR3 DNA reads TGTGCCAGCAGTCCCGACAGGGGGTCAAATACGCAGTATTTT.

This clonotype has only a few counts. The CDR3 nucleotides are TGTGCCAGCAGCTTAGGAGCTAACGCTAGAGGCGGGGAGCTGTTTTTT. Amino acid sequence: CASSLGANARGGELFF. The V and J genes are TRBV7-7 and TRBJ2-2; D not certain. Germline V CDR1 and CDR2: SSHAT, FNYEAQ (reference sequence). This CDR3 is built from 16 residues. The ends were cut back, 1 base at V and 7 bases at J, with 16 bases in the middle.

The chain is built from TRBV6-6 and TRBJ1-4, with D perhaps matching TRBD1 (5 bases). CDR3 length: 18 residues. Trimming cost V 8 bases and J 7 bases, with 29 bases left between them. Germline CDR1 is MNHNY and CDR2 is SVGAGI (reference sequence). As DNA, the CDR3 is TGTGCCAGCCAAAGATCTTGGGGGTTAGGGTCTAAGGGTGAAAAACTGTTTTTT. Translation gives CASQRSWGLGSKGEKLFF.

In this sample, this clonotype turned up a few times. V and J are TRBV21-1 and TRBJ1-4; TRBD1, as called in the table, went unchecked against the DNA. TRBV21-1 is classified as a pseudogene. The CDR3 covers 15 residues. The CDR3 sequence is CASSKTTGRDEKLFF. The CDR3 bases are TGTGCCAGCAGCAAGACGACAGGGCGGGATGAAAAACTGTTTTTT.

This sequence joins TRBV10-3 and TRBJ1-2; TRBD1 matches at 9 bases. Germline-derived CDR1 and CDR2 are ENHRY and SYGVKD. Trimming took 8 bases from V and 8 from J; bases not matched to a gene: 3. The CDR3 contains 11 residues. CDR3 nucleotides: TGTGCCATCTGGACAGGGGTCGGCTACACCTTC. Translating gives CAIWTGVGYTF.

This clonotype was found a few times. The V call is TRBV9, the J call TRBJ2-7, with TRBD2 matching 7 bases. There are 18 residues in the CDR3. Germline V gene lookup returns CDR1 SGDLS and CDR2 YYNGEE. V was clipped by 4 bases and J by 2 bases; unmatched bases: 18. Written as DNA, the CDR3 is TGTGCCAGCAGCCCACAGGTCCCTGGGGGGGACGGTGCCTACGAGCAGTACTTC. This sequence encodes CASSPQVPGGDGAYEQYF.

The J gene is TRBJ1-2, the V gene TRBV4-1; D may be TRBD1 (5 bases). The CDR3 extends over 14 amino acids. Looked up from germline, CDR1 is MGHRA and CDR2 is YSYEKL. Trimming removed 4 bases at V and 2 bases at J, with 11 bases between. Written as DNA, the CDR3 is TGCGCCAGCAGCCGCCCCGACAGAAACTATGGCTACACCTTC. This encodes CASSRPDRNYGYTF.

V is TRBV6-6 and J is TRBJ2-3; perhaps D is TRBD1 or TRBD2 (5 bases each). The CDR3 is 17 residues long. Germline values: CDR1 MNHNY, CDR2 SVGAGI (reference sequence). V lost 6 bases and J lost 2, with 21 bases in between. CDR3 sequence (DNA): TGTGCCAGCAGAAACCCACGAGGGCAAGGGGACACAGATACGCAGTATTTT. Translation: CASRNPRGQGDTDTQYF.